What follows is one T cell receptor beta chain and its context. What it binds is not known. This record comes from a study of cytomegalovirus exposure and HLA in healthy donors. Study-wide findings and caveats: Later genetic work tied a missense DCLRE1C variant to beta-chain V and J trimming.

A multiplex PCR was run with 60 Vbeta primers and 13 Jbeta primers. The protocol was immunoSEQ multiplex PCR, while the TCRdb copy is restricted to in-frame clones and leaves out a portion. In the table there are some 190,000 clones, around 80% of which are singletons. The sequencing input was PBMCs. This receptor was identified in a girl between 10 and 17 years old in good health and CMV-seropositive.

CDR3 nucleotide sequence: TGTGCCAGCAGCCCCGGGACAGGGGGCACCGGGGAGCTGTTTTTT. Translated, it gives CASSPGTGGTGELFF. The chain employs TRBV7-2 and TRBJ2-2; 11 nucleotides match TRBD1. Unmatched junction bases numbered 3, after V lost 5 bases and J lost 4 bases. CDR3 length: 15 residues. The germline CDR1 and CDR2 sequences are SGHTA and FQGNSA. Looking up the rest from reference TRBV7-2 and TRBJ2-2 gives the full variable domain: GAGVSQSPSNKVTEKGKDVELRCDPISGHTALYWYRQSLGQGLEFLIYFQGNSAPDKSGLPSDRFSAERTGGSVSTLTIQRTQQEDSAVYLCASSPGTGGTGELFFGEGSRLTVL.